A single sample gave rise to the 3 T cell receptor beta chains below, sequenced in a study of cytomegalovirus exposure and HLA in healthy donors (dated by TCRdb to 2016 to 2017). To prepare the library, the immunoSEQ multiplex PCR assay was applied. For the multiplex PCR, a mixture combining 60 forward primers for TCR Vbeta segments and 13 reverse primers for TCR Jbeta segments was used. What TCRdb holds here is the immuneACCESS table cut down to in-frame rearrangements. Part of the clones is not present; checked against another copy, under half of the missing clones reflect an unresolved V gene, and the others are unexplained. The sample table on file contains under 130,000 clones. Clones ranked in the top ten supply 3.5% of the sample. Sequenced input: PBMCs. The receptors here all came from a man in his forties in good health and CMV-seronegative.

The genes are TRBV19 and TRBJ1-3; 7 bases are a match to TRBD1. V shed 7 bases and J 1 base; nucleotides not matched to a gene: 4. The length of the CDR3 is 14 residues. Per germline, CDR1 LNHDA and CDR2 SQIVND (reference sequence). CDR3 residues: CASTPDRSGNTIYF. The DNA for the CDR3 is TGTGCCAGTACCCCGGACAGGTCTGGAAACACCATATATTTT. Filled out from reference TRBV19 and TRBJ1-3, the complete variable domain reads DGGITQSPKYLFRKEGQNVTLSCEQNLNHDAMYWYRQDPGQGLRLIYYSQIVNDFQKGDIAEGYSVSREKKESFPLTVTSAQKNPTAFYLCASTPDRSGNTIYFGEGSWLTVV.

The rearrangement joins TRBV9 to TRBJ1-3, with TRBD1 as a possible D gene (6 bases). Trimming shortened V by 0 bases and J by 2 bases, and 9 bases separated the two germline ends. CDR1 SGDLS and CDR2 YYNGEE come from the germline V gene. This CDR3 is 15 amino acids long. CDR3 loop: CASSVAGTTGNTIYF. Written as DNA, the CDR3 is TGTGCCAGCAGCGTAGCTGGGACAACTGGAAACACCATATATTTT.

The chain carries TRBV5-1 and TRBJ1-6, with 9 bases that match TRBD1. Germline V gene data show CDR1 as SGHRS and CDR2 as YFSETQ. The CDR3 length is 16 residues. J gave up 8 bases and V 4 bases, and 10 bases lay outside the gene matches. The CDR3 is CASSPGGGQGDSPLHF. As DNA, the CDR3 is TGCGCCAGCAGCCCGGGGGGGGGACAGGGAGATTCACCCCTCCACTTT. The full variable domain, rest sourced from reference TRBV5-1 and TRBJ1-6, is KAGVTQTPRYLIKTRGQQVTLSCSPISGHRSVSWYQQTPGQGLQFLFEYFSETQRNKGNFPGRFSGRQFSNSRSEMNVSTLELGDSALYLCASSPGGGQGDSPLHFGNGTRLTVT.